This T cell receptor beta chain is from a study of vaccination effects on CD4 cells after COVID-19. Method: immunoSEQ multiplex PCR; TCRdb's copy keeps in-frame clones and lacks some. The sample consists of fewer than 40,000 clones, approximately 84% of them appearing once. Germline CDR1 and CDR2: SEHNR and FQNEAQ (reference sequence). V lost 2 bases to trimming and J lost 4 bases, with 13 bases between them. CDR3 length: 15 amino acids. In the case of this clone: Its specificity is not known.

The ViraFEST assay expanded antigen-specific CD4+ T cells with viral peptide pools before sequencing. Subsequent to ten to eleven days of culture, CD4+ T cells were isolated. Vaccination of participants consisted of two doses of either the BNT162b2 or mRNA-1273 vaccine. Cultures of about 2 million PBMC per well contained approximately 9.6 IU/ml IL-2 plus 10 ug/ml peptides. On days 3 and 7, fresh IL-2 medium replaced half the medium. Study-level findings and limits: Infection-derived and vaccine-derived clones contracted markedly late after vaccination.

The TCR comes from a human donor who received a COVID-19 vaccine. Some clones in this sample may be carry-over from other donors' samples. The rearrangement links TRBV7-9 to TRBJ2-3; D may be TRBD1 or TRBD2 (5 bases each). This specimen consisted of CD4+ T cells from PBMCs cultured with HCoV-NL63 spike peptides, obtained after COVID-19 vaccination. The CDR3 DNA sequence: TGTGCCAGCAGCTTATCTGGGGGAGTCGCAGATACGCAGTATTTT. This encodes CASSLSGGVADTQYF.